The 5 T cell receptor beta chains presented below share a single source sample, sequenced in a study of early stage breast cancer tumors. The table came from immunoSEQ multiplex PCR; TCRdb's copy has only in-frame clones and leaves some out. The sample has nearly 25,000 clones; roughly 67% are singletons. The sample was breast tumor tissue. These receptors were obtained from a person aged 55 to 75 with breast cancer.

This clone was seen a few times. The J gene is TRBJ1-1, the V gene TRBV7-6; TRBD1 might be the D (5 bases). The germline gives CDR1 SGHVS, CDR2 FNYEAQ. The CDR3 is 14 amino acids. Trimming removed 7 bases from V and 1 base from J, with 13 bases in between. CDR3 sequence: CASTPGEGNTEAFF. DNA for the CDR3: TGTGCCAGCACTCCGGGGGAGGGGAACACTGAAGCTTTCTTT. Looking up the rest from reference TRBV7-6 and TRBJ1-1 gives the full variable domain: GAGVSQSPRYKVTKRGQDVALRCDPISGHVSLYWYRQALGQGPEFLTYFNYEAQQDKSGLPNDRFSAERPEGSISTLTIQRTEQRDSAMYRCASTPGEGNTEAFFGQGTRLTVV.

Turning to this clone: Other nucleotide sequences from this sample produce the same CDR3. The DNA of the CDR3 is TGTGCCTGGAGTGTACGTACAGGAGTCAATCAGCCCCAGCATTTT. It specifies CAWSVRTGVNQPQHF. The chain uses TRBV30 and TRBJ1-5, with a possible D match to TRBD1 (5 bases). Trimming shortened V by 0 bases and J by 3 bases, and 12 bases separated the two germline ends. Germline CDR1 and CDR2: GTSNPN and SVGIG (reference sequence). The CDR3 loop spans 15 amino acids.

This clone has more than one count but fewer than ten. The V gene is TRBV11-2, the J gene TRBJ1-2, with 11 bases aligning to TRBD1. The length of the CDR3 is 15 residues. V lost 4 bases, J lost 8 bases, and 9 bases stayed unmatched. The germline V gene encodes CDR1 SGHAT and CDR2 FQNNGV. The CDR3 region is CASSYWTGGASGYTF. In nucleotides, the CDR3 is TGTGCCAGCAGCTACTGGACAGGGGGCGCTTCCGGCTACACCTTC.

The chain joins TRBV27 to TRBJ2-1; D possibly corresponds to TRBD1 (6 bases). The length of the CDR3 is 15 residues. Trimming shortened V by 4 bases and J by 2 bases, and 12 bases separated the two germline ends. Germline V gives CDR1 MNHEY, CDR2 SMNVEV (reference sequence). The CDR3 DNA reads TGTGCCAGCAGTTATGGGACAACTACCTACAATGAGCAGTTCTTC. This codes for CASSYGTTTYNEQFF.

This clone has just a few counts. The genes are TRBV4-3 and TRBJ1-2; 7 positions match TRBD1. CDR1 is LGHNA, CDR2 YSLEER, per germline. The CDR3 consists of 16 residues. Losses at the gene ends were 0 bases for V and 1 base for J; bases not matched to a gene: 5. The CDR3 DNA follows: TGCGCCAGCAGCCAAGAGTGGGACAGCGGTAACTATGGCTACACCTTC. Protein sequence: CASSQEWDSGNYGYTF.